A single sample is the source of the 7 T cell receptor beta chains below, sequenced in a study of shared clonotypes between healthy human individuals. Naive CD8 isolation took CD45RO-negative cells positively selected for CCR7 and excluded terminally differentiated effector memory CD45RA+ cells. Profiling relied on immunoSEQ multiplex PCR, and the TCRdb table lists in-frame clones only, not all of them. The table shows about 1.9 million clones, with around 93% occurring only once. Sequenced sample: naive CD8+ T cells from PBMCs. The receptors originated from a man younger than 35 in good health. Some clones in this sample may be carry-over from other donors' samples.

V is TRBV5-8 and J is TRBJ2-7; D gene uncertain. V was cut by 1 base and J by 12 bases, with 14 bases left in between. This CDR3 has 12 amino acids. Germline V lookup: CDR1 SGHTS, CDR2 YDEGEE. CDR3 nucleotides: TGTGCCAGCAGCTTGCCAGTCCCCGTGGGGTACTTC. Translated: CASSLPVPVGYF. The full variable domain, in which reference TRBV5-8 and TRBJ2-7 provide the parts outside the CDR3, is EAGVTQSPTHLIKTRGQQATLRCSPISGHTSVYWYQQALGLGLQFLLWYDEGEERNRGNFPPRFSGRQFPNYSSELNVNALELEDSALYLCASSLPVPVGYFGPGTRLTVT.

The V and J genes are TRBV5-5 and TRBJ1-1, with D unresolved. Germline V lookup: CDR1 SGHKS, CDR2 YYEKEE (reference sequence). This CDR3 contains 14 residues. V lost 7 bases, J lost 0 bases, and 13 bases lay in between. In nucleotides, the CDR3 is TGTGCCAGCCAGTTAAGCGCCATGAACACTGAAGCTTTCTTT. Protein: CASQLSAMNTEAFF.

On this clone itself: The sample carries other DNA sequences with the same CDR3. This chain uses TRBV4-1 with TRBJ1-1; tentatively, D is TRBD1 (6 bases). The V end lost 5 bases, the J end lost 5 bases, and 15 bases lay between the germline ends. The germline V gene has CDR1 MGHRA and CDR2 YSYEKL. The CDR3 sequence is 14 residues long. The CDR3, as DNA: TGCGCCAGCAGCTCCCGGGAAGGGGGAACTGAAGCTTTCTTT. This codes for CASSSREGGTEAFF.

The CDR3, as DNA: TGTGCCATCAGTGAATCGGGGGTAGGTTGGAACACTGAAGCTTTCTTT. The encoded protein is CAISESGVGWNTEAFF. The chain links TRBV10-3 to TRBJ1-1; tentatively, D is TRBD1 (5 bases). The CDR3 loop spans 16 amino acids. V was clipped by 3 bases and J by 1 base, with 15 bases between them. Germline CDR1 ENHRY, CDR2 SYGVKD.

The V and J genes are TRBV9 and TRBJ1-5; weak D call: TRBD1 (5 bases). CDR3 length: 13 residues. V was shortened by 3 bases and J by 6 bases, with 10 bases between the two germline ends. Germline lookup yields CDR1 SGDLS and CDR2 YYNGEE. CDR3 loop: CASSAGGTQPQHF. As DNA, the CDR3 is TGTGCCAGCAGCGCCGGGGGTACTCAGCCCCAGCATTTT.

The genes are TRBV4-3 and TRBJ1-4; TRBD1 might be the D (5 bases). The germline gives CDR1 LGHNA, CDR2 YSLEER. CDR3 size: 16 residues. V lost 1 base, J lost 0 bases, and 9 bases lay in between. DNA for the CDR3: TGCGCCAGCAGCCAAGCCAGGGTTGCAACTAATGAAAAACTGTTTTTT. It yields the protein CASSQARVATNEKLFF.

Remarks on this clone: The same CDR3 also results from other DNA sequences found in this sample. This chain uses TRBV10-3 with TRBJ1-1; D is unclear. The CDR3 is made up of 13 amino acids. Germline V gene lookup returns CDR1 ENHRY and CDR2 SYGVKD. With 2 bases removed from V and 2 bases from J, the gap between germline ends came to 6 bases. CDR3: CAISEGVNTEAFF. The CDR3 DNA reads as TGTGCCATCAGTGAGGGGGTAAACACTGAAGCTTTCTTT.